The clone carrying this T cell receptor (beta chain) was observed at least ten times. MiXCR was run by TCRdb on the reads, yielding one entry per CDR3 protein. The profile shows 170,000 or so distinct CDR3 sequences, 13% to 15% of them singletons. The CDR3 is made up of 14 amino acids. V lost 3 bases to trimming and J lost 7 bases; unmatched junction nucleotides: 5. The germline gives CDR1 SGHDN, CDR2 FVKESK. The data were obtained in a study of T cell repertoires in cytomegalovirus infection. Study context: Carrying CMV and the relevant HLA type showed in public TCR beta signatures.

The sequenced sample was PBMCs. The source is a human donor in good health (CMV status not recorded). Some clones in this sample may be carry-over from other donors' samples. The chain employs TRBV14 and TRBJ1-4; 7 nucleotides line up with TRBD1. The CDR3 nucleotides read TGTGCCAGCAGCCAGAGGGGGCTTGGTGAAAAACTGTTTTTT. It specifies CASSQRGLGEKLFF.